One T cell receptor (beta chain) is described in this entry. Some clones are missing from TCRdb's copy, which holds only in-frame ones; the method was immunoSEQ multiplex PCR. The table includes about 2.1 million clones, 93% detected once. The record originates from a study of shared clonotypes between healthy human individuals. Terminally differentiated effector memory CD45RA+ cells were excluded from the naive CD8 cells, which were CD45RO-negative and positively selected for CCR7. Germline lookup yields CDR1 SGHDN and CDR2 FVKESK. Between the trimmed V and J ends, which lost 4 bases and 2 bases, there was a span of 8 bases. The CDR3 is made up of 13 amino acids.

The origin of this receptor is a man aged 18 to 29 in good health. Some clones in this sample may be carry-over from other donors' samples. This rearrangement joins TRBV14 to TRBJ1-1; D is uncertain. The material sequenced was naive CD8+ T cells from PBMCs. The DNA for the CDR3 is TGTGCCAGCAGCCCATTTTTAAACACTGAAGCTTTCTTT. It is translated as CASSPFLNTEAFF.